This TCR beta chain came from a study of cytomegalovirus exposure and HLA in healthy donors. Study background: About 200 million T cells yielded more than 90 million unique TCR beta sequences in earlier analysis.

Overall study findings and caveats: Later genetic work tied a missense DCLRE1C variant to beta-chain V and J trimming.

PCR involved 60 Vbeta and 13 Jbeta primers. Only in-frame clones appear in the TCRdb table, and some are missing; sequencing was by immunoSEQ multiplex PCR. The sample has 120,000 or so clones, around 70% seen once. The CDR3 is made up of 19 amino acids. V gave up 5 bases and J gave up 3 bases; unmatched junction bases: 16. CDR1 is MNHEY, CDR2 SMNVEV, per germline (reference sequence). Remarks on this clone: Its target is unknown.

The sequencing sample was made of PBMCs. This chain joins TRBV27 and TRBJ1-6, with 7 bases lining up with TRBD1. This receptor was identified in a middle-aged man in good health and CMV-seropositive. The CDR3 DNA is TGTGCCAGCAGTAACAGATGGAGGGGGCGAGGGATCTATAATTCACCCCTCCACTTT. Protein product: CASSNRWRGRGIYNSPLHF.